The entry below describes one TCR beta chain. The data belong to a study of cytotoxic CD8 clonotypes in ibrutinib-treated CLL. The table came from immunoSEQ multiplex PCR; TCRdb's copy has only in-frame clones and leaves some out. The sample lists 300,000 to 400,000 clones; roughly two thirds were seen once. Material: PBMCs, obtained after 36 months of ibrutinib treatment. This sequence originates from a human donor with chronic lymphocytic leukemia.

CDR3 loop: CASSRQAWSETQYF. For the CDR3, the DNA is TGTGCCAGCAGCCGACAGGCCTGGTCGGAGACCCAGTACTTC. This chain links TRBV14 with TRBJ2-5, with a tentative D call TRBD1 (6 bases). Germline CDR1 SGHDN, CDR2 FVKESK. This CDR3 has 14 residues. The germline V and J ends were trimmed by 4 bases and 5 bases, with 14 bases remaining between them.